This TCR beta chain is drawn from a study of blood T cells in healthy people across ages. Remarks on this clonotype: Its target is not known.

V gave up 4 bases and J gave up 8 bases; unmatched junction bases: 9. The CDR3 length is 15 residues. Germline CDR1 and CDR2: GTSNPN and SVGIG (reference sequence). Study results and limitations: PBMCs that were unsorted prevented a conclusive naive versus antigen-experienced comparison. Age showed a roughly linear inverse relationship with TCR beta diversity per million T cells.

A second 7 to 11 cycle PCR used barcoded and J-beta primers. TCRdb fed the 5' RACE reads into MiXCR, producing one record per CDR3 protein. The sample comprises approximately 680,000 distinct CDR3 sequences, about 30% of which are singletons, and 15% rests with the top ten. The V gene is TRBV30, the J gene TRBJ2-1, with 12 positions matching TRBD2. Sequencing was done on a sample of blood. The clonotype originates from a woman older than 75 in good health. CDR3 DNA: TGTGCCTGGAACGAAGGACTAGCGGGGTCCTATGAGCAGTTCTTC. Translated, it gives CAWNEGLAGSYEQFF.